A selection of T cell receptor beta chains follows, all from one sample in a study of blood T cell repertoires in COVID-19. Using immunoSEQ multiplex PCR, the repertoire was profiled, and TCRdb retains in-frame clones only, with some absent. The repertoire includes 200,000 to 250,000 clones, around 81% of them detected once, and about 13% sits in the top ten. The sample consisted of peripheral blood. These receptors were taken from a human donor in a cohort sampled during active COVID-19. Each CDR3 is given with its conserved first and last residue. The D gene is left open where the match is weak. Only part of the rows carry a size: once, few, many, or a class if the clone is expanded.

clone_size d_call cdr3_length j_call v_call cdr3_aa cdr3_nt
NA TRBD2 17 TRBJ2-1 TRBV19 CASKSSGRDSSYNEQFF TGTGCCAGTAAATCTAGCGGGAGGGATAGCTCCTACAATGAGCAGTTCTTC
NA TRBD1 17 TRBJ1-2 TRBV28 CASSASGDRAYNYGYTF TGTGCCAGCAGCGCTTCTGGGGACAGGGCCTACAACTATGGCTACACCTTC
NA NA 13 TRBJ1-1 TRBV11-3 CASSSSQNTEAFF TGTGCCAGCAGCTCATCACAGAACACTGAAGCTTTCTTT
once NA 15 TRBJ1-5 TRBV19 CASSLTGLSNQPQHF TGTGCCAGTAGTCTTACGGGACTCTCAAATCAGCCCCAGCATTTT
NA TRBD1 12 TRBJ1-1 TRBV12-3/TRBV12-4 CASTPTGLEAFF TGTGCCAGCACCCCGACAGGGCTTGAGGCTTTCTTT
once NA 19 TRBJ1-1 TRBV5-4 CASSLAGQGIPWQHTEAFF TGTGCCAGCAGCTTGGCCGGGCAGGGCATTCCCTGGCAACACACTGAAGCTTTCTTT
NA TRBD2 15 TRBJ2-5 TRBV5-1 CASSSSGGPQETQYF TGCGCCAGCAGCTCAAGCGGGGGGCCTCAAGAGACCCAGTACTTC
NA TRBD2 18 TRBJ2-5 TRBV4-3 CASSQGTSGGQGKETQYF TGCGCCAGCAGCCAGGGGACTAGCGGGGGGCAAGGAAAAGAGACCCAGTACTTC
NA NA 13 TRBJ1-5 TRBV6-1 CASSELQRKPQHF TGTGCCAGCAGTGAGTTACAGAGAAAGCCCCAGCATTTT
NA TRBD2 14 TRBJ2-7 TRBV5-1 CASSLAGGTYEQYF TGCGCCAGCAGCTTGGCCGGGGGGACCTACGAGCAGTACTTC
NA NA 15 TRBJ1-4 TRBV28 CASSGEGGRREKLFF TGTGCCAGCAGTGGGGAGGGCGGCCGACGGGAAAAACTGTTTTTT
once TRBD2 13 TRBJ2-7 TRBV5-4 CASSGLAGVEQYF TGTGCCAGCAGTGGGCTAGCGGGAGTCGAGCAGTACTTC
NA NA 14 TRBJ2-7 TRBV28 CASSFPDKSYEQYF TGTGCCAGCAGTTTCCCGGACAAGTCCTACGAGCAGTACTTC
NA TRBD1 15 TRBJ1-1 TRBV19 CASRGTAFLRTEAFF TGTGCCAGTAGGGGGACAGCCTTTTTGAGGACTGAAGCTTTCTTT
NA NA 15 TRBJ2-1 TRBV11-3 CASSLGGLQNNEQFF TGTGCCAGCAGCTTGGGGGGGCTGCAGAACAATGAGCAGTTCTTC
NA NA 13 TRBJ1-5 TRBV2 CASLMAPNQPQHF TGTGCCAGCCTTATGGCCCCCAATCAGCCCCAGCATTTT
NA TRBD2 15 TRBJ2-5 TRBV4-3 CASSATLAGEETQYF TGCGCCAGCAGCGCCACCCTGGCGGGGGAAGAGACCCAGTACTTC
NA TRBD2 18 TRBJ2-1 TRBV27 CASSYFPIAGGIPNEQFF TGTGCCAGCAGTTACTTCCCCATAGCGGGAGGGATCCCCAATGAGCAGTTCTTC
NA NA 13 TRBJ2-1 TRBV27 CASSYDRRNEQFF TGTGCCAGCAGTTACGACAGGAGGAATGAGCAGTTCTTC
few NA 12 TRBJ1-1 TRBV6-5 CASSYGGFEAFF TGTGCCAGCAGTTATGGGGGGTTTGAAGCTTTCTTT
few TRBD1 14 TRBJ2-2 TRBV2 CASSSIQGGRGAVF TGTGCCAGCAGTTCGATACAGGGGGGCCGGGGAGCTGTTTTT
NA TRBD1 16 TRBJ1-1 TRBV3-1/TRBV3-2 CASSPTGTGTGTEAFF TGTGCCAGCAGCCCCACCGGGACAGGGACGGGAACTGAAGCTTTCTTT
NA NA 15 TRBJ1-1 TRBV28 CASIYGTEWNTEAFF TGTGCCAGCATCTACGGAACAGAATGGAACACTGAAGCTTTCTTT